This T cell receptor (beta chain) appears in the sequencing data of a study of CD8 T cells in Susac syndrome. CDR3 length equals 14 residues. Trimming took 0 bases from V and 8 from J, leaving 13 bases between them. Germline CDR1 is SGDLS and CDR2 is YYNGEE. Random hexamers served to reverse transcribe roughly 0.5 to 1 ug RNA. TCRdb analysed the immunoSEQ multiplex PCR reads with MiXCR anew, one entry per CDR3 protein. The sample includes about 120,000 distinct CDR3 sequences, about 90% of them seen just once. This clonotype was obtained from a human donor in good health. The chain has TRBV9 and TRBJ2-3; possible D gene TRBD1, 7 bases. Sequencing was done on a sample of CD4+ T cells from PBMCs. CDR3 protein: CASSVARQGGTQYF. The DNA of the CDR3 is TGTGCCAGCAGCGTAGCACGACAGGGAGGTACGCAGTATTTT.